The rows below give T cell receptor beta chains drawn from one sample of a study of blood T cell repertoires in COVID-19. Clones were read by immunoSEQ multiplex PCR, and TCRdb kept only the in-frame ones, dropping some. The table lists roughly 230,000 clones, roughly 85% of them singletons. Input material: peripheral blood. These receptors were taken from a man in his forties or fifties with acute or convalescent COVID-19. Each CDR3 is given without its conserved first and last residue. Expanded clones are given a class, and other clones once, few, many or no size at all.

CDR3aa | len | v_gene | abundance | j_gene
AISDFTGDGYT | 11 | TRBV10-3 | - | TRBJ1-2
ASSRQAHNEQF | 11 | TRBV19 | - | TRBJ2-1
ASSTGTGEADTQY | 13 | TRBV2 | - | TRBJ2-3
ASSIGIAGGYNEQF | 14 | TRBV19 | - | TRBJ2-1
ASSRQGGENTEAF | 13 | TRBV2 | - | TRBJ1-1
ASSLARAAYNSPLH | 14 | TRBV5-4 | - | TRBJ1-6
ASNPRPGSHEQY | 12 | TRBV27 | - | TRBJ2-7
ASSLGDRAETQY | 12 | TRBV7-8 | - | TRBJ2-5
ASRPTGQNSYGYT | 13 | TRBV5-1 | - | TRBJ1-2
ASSQDYWGVEETQY | 14 | TRBV4-2 | once | TRBJ2-5
AISGDRGTEAF | 11 | TRBV10-3 | - | TRBJ1-1
ASSSQDTEAF | 10 | TRBV12-3/TRBV12-4 | - | TRBJ1-1
ASSWRDTYGYT | 11 | TRBV12-3/TRBV12-4 | few | TRBJ1-2
ASRPAGGPDTQY | 12 | TRBV6-6 | - | TRBJ2-3
ASSPRGGEQF | 10 | TRBV19 | - | TRBJ2-1
ASRLAGGLETQY | 12 | TRBV3-1/TRBV3-2 | - | TRBJ2-5
ASSSEHGTFNYGYT | 14 | TRBV28 | - | TRBJ1-2
AWNLGAYNTEAF | 12 | TRBV30 | - | TRBJ1-1
ASTRGGANTEAF | 12 | TRBV10-1 | - | TRBJ1-1
ASSYFGRTGQETQY | 14 | TRBV6-2/TRBV6-3 | once | TRBJ2-5
ASSFGLAGGVRETQY | 15 | TRBV5-4 | once | TRBJ2-5
ASSQAGTETYGYT | 13 | TRBV4-2 | - | TRBJ1-2
ASSPQIAQGGEQY | 13 | TRBV9 | - | TRBJ2-7
ASSLDSYGYT | 10 | TRBV28 | - | TRBJ1-2
ASSLGIEQY | 9 | TRBV7-8 | - | TRBJ2-7
ASSQGGLYEQY | 11 | TRBV3-1/TRBV3-2 | - | TRBJ2-7
ASSAGGRGKETQY | 13 | TRBV6-5 | - | TRBJ2-5
ASSPEVSTNEKLF | 13 | TRBV18 | few | TRBJ1-4
ASSLARGIGVNQETQY | 16 | TRBV5-1 | - | TRBJ2-5
ASSLTGHGYT | 10 | TRBV2 | - | TRBJ1-2
ASSPGQGGKQY | 11 | TRBV5-1 | - | TRBJ2-7
ASSQQWDRVSGYT | 13 | TRBV3-1/TRBV3-2 | - | TRBJ1-2
ASRLNGNPGEAF | 12 | TRBV12-2 | - | TRBJ1-1
ASSTEGPRTKVSSGNTIY | 18 | TRBV19 | - | TRBJ1-3
ASSFQSTDTQY | 11 | TRBV6-6 | - | TRBJ2-3
AHSRQGVYQPQH | 12 | TRBV30 | once | TRBJ1-5
ASSQGGLAGVGTGELF | 16 | TRBV4-1 | - | TRBJ2-2
ASSYDSGTAGNTIY | 14 | TRBV5-1 | - | TRBJ1-3
ASSTGLAMNEQF | 12 | TRBV25-1 | - | TRBJ2-1
ASSDLFLDREDGYT | 14 | TRBV2 | - | TRBJ1-2
ASSIANREGYT | 11 | TRBV19 | - | TRBJ1-2
ASSPRTGDEQY | 11 | TRBV7-2 | - | TRBJ2-7
ASSLGTGSNTEAF | 13 | TRBV7-6 | few | TRBJ1-1
ASSTGGSGGETQY | 13 | TRBV7-6 | once | TRBJ2-5
ASSPTRSSGGPSDNEQF | 17 | TRBV7-9 | - | TRBJ2-1
ASSLSGGGGEKLF | 13 | TRBV7-9 | - | TRBJ1-4
ASSQDRGGPWDTQY | 14 | TRBV3-1/TRBV3-2 | - | TRBJ2-3
ASSVTTSRRPRGETQY | 16 | TRBV7-2 | many | TRBJ2-5
ASSLAAGGRGTDTQY | 15 | TRBV5-6 | - | TRBJ2-3
ASNGGVNTEAF | 11 | TRBV2 | - | TRBJ1-1
ASNLRTGGFLGDYGYT | 16 | TRBV28 | - | TRBJ1-2
ASSMSRGGSEAF | 12 | TRBV19 | - | TRBJ1-1
ASSLADRKIEAF | 12 | TRBV5-1 | - | TRBJ1-1
ASSSDRVDSPLH | 12 | TRBV5-6 | - | TRBJ1-6
ASTSTSGLYEQY | 12 | TRBV6-6 | once | TRBJ2-7